This TCR beta chain was retrieved from a study of OX40 agonist ivuxolimab in advanced cancers. Overall study: Prior anti-PD-1, anti-PD-L1 or anti-CTLA-4 therapy did not bar entry, and about 38% had some.

Germline V gene data show CDR1 as GTSNPN and CDR2 as SVGIG (reference sequence). The CDR3 covers 13 residues. Trimming removed 5 bases from V and 7 bases from J, with 17 bases in between. The repertoire was sequenced with immunoSEQ multiplex PCR; TCRdb's copy has only in-frame clones and lacks some. The data show around 46,000 clones, roughly 88% seen once. As concerns this clone: What it binds is not known.

Overall study findings and caveats: Certain nonresponding patients likewise had low normalized T-cell clonal expansion.

The source material was CD4+ or CD8+ T cells sorted from blood, sampled in a trial of the OX40 agonist ivuxolimab. This TCR came from an adult with an advanced solid tumor such as melanoma, head and neck, liver or kidney cancer. The rearrangement links TRBV30 to TRBJ1-2, with a weak D call TRBD1 (6 bases). The CDR3 reads CAWSEGGDFGYTF. The DNA for the CDR3 is TGTGCCTGGTCCGAGGGGGGCGATTTTGGCTACACCTTC.